Shown below are 22 T cell receptor beta chains from a single sample sequenced in a study of blood T cell repertoires in COVID-19. Data came from immunoSEQ multiplex PCR; TCRdb stores just in-frame clones and leaves some out. The sample has about 500,000 clones, 85% to 90% seen once. Sequencing used peripheral blood. The source of these receptors is a man between 18 and 29 years old with COVID-19, enrolled during active disease.

The rearrangement links TRBV5-6 to TRBJ2-7, with 7 nucleotides matching TRBD1. Germline assignment: CDR1 SGHDT and CDR2 YYEEEE. The CDR3 covers 15 residues. V was clipped by 5 bases and J by 2 bases; unmatched bases: 10. CDR3 loop: CASRRQGFSPYEQYF. The CDR3 DNA reads as TGTGCCAGCAGGCGACAGGGTTTTTCTCCCTACGAGCAGTACTTC.

The rearrangement links TRBV7-9 to TRBJ2-1, with D unclear. Germline CDR1 and CDR2: SEHNR and FQNEAQ (reference sequence). The CDR3 is made up of 11 amino acids. The CDR3 region has the DNA TGTGCTGCGTACTCCTACAATGAGCAGTTCTTC. It encodes CAAYSYNEQFF.

This clone was picked up one time. V is TRBV5-4 and J is TRBJ1-2; D might be TRBD1 (5 bases). This CDR3 has 12 amino acids. Trimming pared 1 base from V and 8 bases from J, leaving 9 bases between. CDR1 SGHNT and CDR2 YYREEE come from the germline V gene (reference sequence). This CDR3 reads CASSLQGTGYTF. CDR3 DNA sequence: TGTGCCAGCAGCTTGCAGGGTACCGGCTACACCTTC.

The chain uses TRBV9 and TRBJ2-1; 7 bases are shared with TRBD2. The CDR3 has 14 residues. Germline-derived CDR1 and CDR2 are SGDLS and YYNGEE. The ends lost 4 bases at V and 9 bases at J; junction bases unmatched: 10. The CDR3 loop is CASSSRTGGGEQFF. CDR3 DNA sequence: TGTGCCAGCAGCTCCCGGACCGGCGGGGGTGAGCAGTTCTTC.

The V gene is TRBV19, the J gene TRBJ1-4; 11 positions agree with TRBD1. Germline trimming cut 1 base from V and 14 bases from J; bases unmatched to any gene: 6. CDR1 and CDR2 (germline): LNHDA, SQIVND (reference sequence). CDR3 length: 14 residues. CDR3 nucleotides: TGTGCCAGTAGTATAGCGGGACAGGGGGTTTTGCTGTTTTTT. Translated, it gives CASSIAGQGVLLFF.

The chain recombines TRBV6-5 with TRBJ1-2; TRBD1 might be the D (6 bases). The CDR3 length is 15 residues. CDR1 and CDR2 (germline): MNHEY, SVGAGI. The V and J ends lost 5 bases and 1 base respectively, with 14 bases between them. The CDR3 DNA reads TGTGCCAGCAGTCCCCAGGGGAGTATTAACTATGGCTACACCTTC. Its protein product is CASSPQGSINYGYTF.

This clone showed up just a few times. This chain joins TRBV5-4 and TRBJ1-3; D is perhaps TRBD1 (6 bases). Trimming left V 7 bases short and J 0 bases short, with 14 bases between. In germline, CDR1 is SGHNT, CDR2 YYREEE (reference sequence). The CDR3 runs to 15 residues. The CDR3 spells CASSLGGASGNTIYF. The CDR3 coding sequence is TGTGCCAGCTCCCTGGGGGGGGCCTCTGGAAACACCATATATTTT.

The genes are TRBV4-2 and TRBJ2-3, with D perhaps matching TRBD1 (5 bases). Germline CDR1 LGHNA, CDR2 YNFKEQ. This CDR3 region has 15 residues. Trimming removed 0 bases from V and 4 bases from J, with 11 bases in between. The CDR3 DNA reads as TGTGCCAGCAGCCAAGATTCCAGGGTCGCAGATACGCAGTATTTT. Protein sequence: CASSQDSRVADTQYF.

V is TRBV4-1 and J is TRBJ2-1, with a possible D match to TRBD1 (5 bases). Germline CDR1 MGHRA, CDR2 YSYEKL. V was shortened by 1 base and J by 8 bases, with 18 bases between the two germline ends. The CDR3 has 16 amino acids. In DNA, the CDR3 is TGCGCCAGCAGCCAAGTCTTTCAGGGTGGCTCGGATGAGCAGTTCTTC. Translation gives CASSQVFQGGSDEQFF.

This rearrangement joins TRBV6-1 to TRBJ2-4; D gene ambiguous. The CDR3 extends over 14 amino acids. Trimming left V 3 bases short and J 3 bases short, with 9 bases between. The germline V gene has CDR1 MNHNS and CDR2 SASEGT. DNA of the CDR3: TGTGCCAGCAGTGAGGGTCCGGGCAAAAACATTCAGTACTTC. Translated: CASSEGPGKNIQYF.

The V call is TRBV29-1, the J call TRBJ2-3; 7 bases map to TRBD1. Germline trimming cut 4 bases from V and 10 bases from J; bases unmatched to any gene: 8. The CDR3 extends over 12 amino acids. Germline V lookup: CDR1 SQVTM, CDR2 ANQGSEA. Written as DNA, the CDR3 is TGCAGCGTTGGGACTTTCACAGGGGCGCAGTATTTT. It encodes CSVGTFTGAQYF.

The chain couples TRBV12-3 or TRBV12-4 to TRBJ2-7, with D unresolved. The CDR3 contains 13 residues. Trimming took 4 bases from V and 6 from J, leaving 13 bases between them. CDR3 sequence (DNA): TGTGCCAGCAGTTCCAACATCAACCTCGAGCAGTACTTC. Protein: CASSSNINLEQYF.

A word on this clone: Other DNA sequences in this specimen translate into the identical CDR3. The chain links TRBV11-3 to TRBJ2-1, with 13 nucleotides matching TRBD2. Germline values: CDR1 SGHNT, CDR2 YENEEA. This CDR3 contains 16 residues. The J segment lost 7 bases and the V segment lost 5 bases, leaving 8 bases of the junction unmatched. The DNA of the CDR3 is TGTGCCAGCAGCCCGCGAACTAGCGGGGGGGCGAATGAGCAGTTCTTC. It yields the protein CASSPRTSGGANEQFF.

The rearrangement links TRBV13 to TRBJ2-3; 9 bases are a match to TRBD1. The CDR3 length is 17 residues. With V trimmed by 3 bases and J by 6 bases, 13 bases remained unmatched. CDR1 and CDR2 (germline): PRHDT, FYEKMQ (reference sequence). The DNA of the CDR3 is TGTGCCAGCAGCTTCCCGCGTTCCACACAGGGGGCGGATACGCAGTATTTT. This codes for CASSFPRSTQGADTQYF. Filled out from reference TRBV13 and TRBJ2-3, the complete variable domain reads AAGVIQSPRHLIKEKRETATLKCYPIPRHDTVYWYQQGPGQDPQFLISFYEKMQSDKGSIPDRFSAQQFSDYHSELNMSSLELGDSALYFCASSFPRSTQGADTQYFGPGTRLTVL.

The chain recombines TRBV7-2 with TRBJ2-1; TRBD2 matches at 12 bases. The CDR3 contains 16 residues. Germline V gene data show CDR1 as SGHTA and CDR2 as FQGNSA. The V gene end was trimmed by 2 bases and the J gene end by 5 bases; junction bases not matched to a gene: 4. Written as DNA, the CDR3 is TGTGCCAGCAGCTTAATCCTAGCGGGAGGGCACAATGAGCAGTTCTTC. Its translation: CASSLILAGGHNEQFF.

The rearrangement uses TRBV2 and TRBJ1-2; no definite D call. V lost 2 bases and J 3 bases, leaving 13 bases between the germline ends. The CDR3 is made up of 15 amino acids. Per germline, CDR1 SNHLY and CDR2 FYNNEI. The chain's CDR3 is CASSERTGFDYGYTF. CDR3 nucleotide sequence: TGTGCCAGCAGTGAAAGGACGGGGTTCGACTATGGCTACACCTTC.

This chain joins TRBV29-1 and TRBJ2-7; 12 bases fit TRBD2. J was trimmed by 4 bases and V by 6 bases; bases with no gene match: 4. Germline V lookup: CDR1 SQVTM, CDR2 ANQGSEA. The CDR3 loop spans 13 amino acids. The CDR3 sequence: CSVRLAGVYEQYF. The CDR3 region has the DNA TGCAGCGTCAGACTAGCGGGAGTGTACGAGCAGTACTTC.

DNA of the CDR3: TGTGCCAGCAGCTTACGCAGGGGCATAGCCAAAAACATTCAGTACTTC. Its translation: CASSLRRGIAKNIQYF. V and J are TRBV13 and TRBJ2-4, with D possibly matching TRBD1 (6 bases). The V end was cut by 2 bases, the J end by 0 bases, with 11 bases between. This CDR3 spans 16 amino acids. Germline V gives CDR1 PRHDT, CDR2 FYEKMQ (reference sequence).

This clone was picked up a small number of times. This rearrangement joins TRBV30 to TRBJ2-7; 10 bases agree with TRBD2. CDR1 GTSNPN and CDR2 SVGIG come from the germline V gene (reference sequence). This CDR3 has 16 residues. The junction had 11 bases not matched to a gene; V was cut back by 3 bases and J by 3 bases. In nucleotides, the CDR3 is TGTGCCTGGAGCCACTCGGGACTAGCGTCGATCTACGAGCAGTACTTC. Its translation is CAWSHSGLASIYEQYF.

In its sample, this clone was seen a few times. J is TRBJ2-1 and V is TRBV29-1; 7 bases are shared with TRBD2. The germline CDR1 and CDR2 sequences are SQVTM and ANQGSEA. The CDR3 is made up of 14 amino acids. J was trimmed by 2 bases and V by 8 bases; bases with no gene match: 9. CDR3 amino acids: CSLTRGVAYNEQFF. The CDR3 DNA is TGCAGCCTCACTCGGGGGGTCGCCTACAATGAGCAGTTCTTC.

The genes are TRBV6-1 and TRBJ2-5, with D uncertain. The germline CDR1 and CDR2 sequences are MNHNS and SASEGT. The CDR3 runs to 12 residues. The V gene lost 3 bases and the J gene lost 5 bases, with 7 bases spanning the gap. CDR3 nucleotide sequence: TGTGCCAGCAGTGAGTCCCGGGAGACCCAGTACTTC. Protein sequence: CASSESRETQYF.

This chain connects TRBV27 to TRBJ2-2; 10 nucleotides align to TRBD1. The germline V gene encodes CDR1 MNHEY and CDR2 SMNVEV (reference sequence). The CDR3 sequence is 16 residues long. With V trimmed by 5 bases and J by 5 bases, 8 bases remained unmatched. The DNA for the CDR3 is TGTGCCAGCAGTCTCTGGACAGGGGGTATTACCGGGGAGCTGTTTTTT. Translation: CASSLWTGGITGELFF.